This T cell receptor beta chain came from a study of OX40 agonist ivuxolimab in advanced cancers. Assay used: immunoSEQ multiplex PCR; TCRdb lists only in-frame clones, some missing. The sample lists about 100,000 clones, around nine tenths occurring once. Looked up from germline, CDR1 is SGHRS and CDR2 is YFSETQ. The V segment lost 4 bases and the J segment 0 bases; nucleotides outside the gene matches: 7. This CDR3 is built from 16 residues. The sequence derives from an adult with an advanced solid tumor such as melanoma, head and neck, liver or kidney cancer. The chain is built from TRBV5-1 and TRBJ2-5, with 9 bases that match TRBD1. The sequencing used CD4+ or CD8+ T cells sorted from blood, collected in a trial of the OX40 agonist ivuxolimab. As DNA, the CDR3 is TGCGCCAGCAGCCCGGGACAGGGACTCAACCAAGAGACCCAGTACTTC. It is translated as CASSPGQGLNQETQYF.